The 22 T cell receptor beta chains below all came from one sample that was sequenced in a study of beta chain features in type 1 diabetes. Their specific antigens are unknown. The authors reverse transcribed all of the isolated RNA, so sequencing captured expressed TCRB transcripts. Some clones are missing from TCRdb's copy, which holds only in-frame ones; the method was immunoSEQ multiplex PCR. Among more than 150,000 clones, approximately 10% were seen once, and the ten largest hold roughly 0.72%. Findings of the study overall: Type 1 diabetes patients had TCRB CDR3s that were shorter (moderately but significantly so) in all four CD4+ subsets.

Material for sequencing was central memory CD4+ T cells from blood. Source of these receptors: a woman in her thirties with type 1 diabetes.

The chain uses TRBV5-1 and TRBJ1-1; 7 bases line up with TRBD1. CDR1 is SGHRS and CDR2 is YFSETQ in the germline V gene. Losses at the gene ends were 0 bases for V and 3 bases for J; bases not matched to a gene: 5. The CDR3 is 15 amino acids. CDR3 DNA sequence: TGCGCCAGCAGCTTGGGGGACAGTCTCGACACTGAAGCTTTCTTT. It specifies CASSLGDSLDTEAFF.

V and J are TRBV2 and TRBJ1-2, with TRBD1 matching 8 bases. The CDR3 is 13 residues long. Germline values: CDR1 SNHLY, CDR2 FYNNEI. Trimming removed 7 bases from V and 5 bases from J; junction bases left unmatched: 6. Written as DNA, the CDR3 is TGTGCCAGCACTACAGGGGGATGGTATGGCTACACCTTC. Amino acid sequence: CASTTGGWYGYTF.

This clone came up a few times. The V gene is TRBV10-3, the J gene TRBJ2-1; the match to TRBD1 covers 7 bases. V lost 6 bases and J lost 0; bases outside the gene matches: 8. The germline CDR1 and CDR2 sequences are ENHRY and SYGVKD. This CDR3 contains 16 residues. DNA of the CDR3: TGTGCCATCAGCCAACAAACAGGGGACTCCTACAATGAGCAGTTCTTC. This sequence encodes CAISQQTGDSYNEQFF.

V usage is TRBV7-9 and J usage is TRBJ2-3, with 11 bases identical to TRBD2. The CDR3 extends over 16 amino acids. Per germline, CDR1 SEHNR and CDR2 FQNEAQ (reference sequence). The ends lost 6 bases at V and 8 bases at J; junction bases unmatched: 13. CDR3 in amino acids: CASRDGLAGFSTTQYF. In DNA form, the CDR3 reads TGTGCCAGCAGGGATGGACTAGCGGGTTTTTCAACTACGCAGTATTTT.

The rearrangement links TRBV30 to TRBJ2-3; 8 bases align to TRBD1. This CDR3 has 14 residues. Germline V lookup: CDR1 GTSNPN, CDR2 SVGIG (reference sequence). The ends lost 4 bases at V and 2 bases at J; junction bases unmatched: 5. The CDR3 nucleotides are TGTGCCTGGATCCCAGGGGGCCTCACAGATACGCAGTATTTT. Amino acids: CAWIPGGLTDTQYF.

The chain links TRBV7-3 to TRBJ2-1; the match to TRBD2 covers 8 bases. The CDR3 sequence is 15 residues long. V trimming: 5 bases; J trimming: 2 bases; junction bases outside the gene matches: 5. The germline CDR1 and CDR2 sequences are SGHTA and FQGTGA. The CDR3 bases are TGTGCCAGCAGCCTAAGGGGACTAGCCTACAATGAGCAGTTCTTC. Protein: CASSLRGLAYNEQFF.

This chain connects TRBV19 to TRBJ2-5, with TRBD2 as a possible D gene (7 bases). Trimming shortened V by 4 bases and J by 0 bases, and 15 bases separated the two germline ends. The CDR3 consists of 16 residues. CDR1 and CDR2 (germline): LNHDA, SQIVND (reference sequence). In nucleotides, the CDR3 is TGTGCCAGTAGTAATCGGGGGGCACGGTACCAAGAGACCCAGTACTTC. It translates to CASSNRGARYQETQYF.

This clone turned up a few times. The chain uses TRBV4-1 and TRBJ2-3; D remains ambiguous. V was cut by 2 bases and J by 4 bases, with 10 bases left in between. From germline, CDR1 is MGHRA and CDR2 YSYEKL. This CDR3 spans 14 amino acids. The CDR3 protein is CASSQNNPPDTQYF. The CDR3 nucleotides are TGCGCCAGCAGCCAAAACAACCCGCCAGATACGCAGTATTTT.

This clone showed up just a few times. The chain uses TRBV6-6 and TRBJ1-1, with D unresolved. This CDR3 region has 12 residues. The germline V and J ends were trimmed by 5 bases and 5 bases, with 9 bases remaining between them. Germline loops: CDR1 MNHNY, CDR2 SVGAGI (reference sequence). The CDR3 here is CASSRSETEAFF. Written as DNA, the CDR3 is TGTGCCAGCAGTCGGTCGGAGACTGAAGCTTTCTTT.

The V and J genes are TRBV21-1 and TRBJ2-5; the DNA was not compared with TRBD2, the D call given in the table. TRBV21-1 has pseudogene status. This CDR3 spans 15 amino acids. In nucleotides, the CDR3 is TGTGCCAGCAGCAAAGAGAAAGTACTAGAGGGGACCCAGTACTTC. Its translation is CASSKEKVLEGTQYF.

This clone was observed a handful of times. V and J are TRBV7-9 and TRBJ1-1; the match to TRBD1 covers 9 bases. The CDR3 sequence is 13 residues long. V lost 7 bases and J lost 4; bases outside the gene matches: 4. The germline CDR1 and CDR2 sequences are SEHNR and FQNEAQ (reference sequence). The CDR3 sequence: CASKGGQGTEAFF. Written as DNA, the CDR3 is TGTGCCAGCAAAGGGGGACAGGGCACTGAAGCTTTCTTT.

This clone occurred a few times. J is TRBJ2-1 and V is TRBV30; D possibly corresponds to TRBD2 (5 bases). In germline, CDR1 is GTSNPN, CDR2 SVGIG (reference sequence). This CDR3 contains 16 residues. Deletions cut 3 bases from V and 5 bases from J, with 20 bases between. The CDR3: CAWRVPPSRRDNEQFF. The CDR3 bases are TGTGCCTGGAGAGTCCCCCCTAGCCGACGTGACAATGAGCAGTTCTTC. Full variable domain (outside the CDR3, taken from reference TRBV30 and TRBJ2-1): SQTIHQWPATLVQPVGSPLSLECTVEGTSNPNLYWYRQAAGRGLQLLFYSVGIGQISSEVPQNLSASRPQDRQFILSSKKLLLSDSGFYLCAWRVPPSRRDNEQFFGPGTRLTVL.

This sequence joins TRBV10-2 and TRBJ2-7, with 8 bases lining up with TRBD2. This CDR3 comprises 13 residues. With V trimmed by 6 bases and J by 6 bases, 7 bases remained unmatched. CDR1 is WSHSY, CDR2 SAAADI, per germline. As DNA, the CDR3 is TGCGCCAGCAGGAGCGGGAGTCCGATCGAGCAGTACTTC. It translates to CASRSGSPIEQYF.

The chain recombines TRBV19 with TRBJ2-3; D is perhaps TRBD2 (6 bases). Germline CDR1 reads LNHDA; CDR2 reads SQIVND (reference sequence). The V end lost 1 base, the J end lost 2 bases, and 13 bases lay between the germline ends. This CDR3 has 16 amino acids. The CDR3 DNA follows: TGTGCCAGTAGTATAGTCACTAGCTGGGACACAGATACGCAGTATTTT. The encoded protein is CASSIVTSWDTDTQYF.

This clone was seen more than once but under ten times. CDR3 sequence (DNA): TGTGCCAGCAGTCAGGGGGCCCAGCCCCAGCATTTT. It codes for CASSQGAQPQHF. The J gene is TRBJ1-5, the V gene TRBV7-3, with 8 positions matching TRBD1. The length of the CDR3 is 12 residues. Germline lookup yields CDR1 SGHTA and CDR2 FQGTGA. Trimming cost V 6 bases and J 7 bases; bases outside gene matches: 2.

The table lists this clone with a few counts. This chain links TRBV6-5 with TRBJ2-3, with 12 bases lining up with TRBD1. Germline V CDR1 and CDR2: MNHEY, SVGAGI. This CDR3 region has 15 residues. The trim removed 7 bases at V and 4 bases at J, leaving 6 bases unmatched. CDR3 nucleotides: TGTGCCAGCACCACCGGGACAGGGGGCGCAGATACGCAGTATTTT. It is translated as CASTTGTGGADTQYF.

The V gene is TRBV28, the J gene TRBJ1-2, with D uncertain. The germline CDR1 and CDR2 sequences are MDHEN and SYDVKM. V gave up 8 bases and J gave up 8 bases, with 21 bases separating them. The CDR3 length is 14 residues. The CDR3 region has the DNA TGTGCCAGCCTTGAGGAGACCCGGTCGCCGGGCTACACCTTC. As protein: CASLEETRSPGYTF.

This CDR3 is CASSQGHRDREEQYF. CDR3 sequence (DNA): TGCGCCAGCAGCCAAGGACACCGGGACAGGGAGGAGCAGTACTTC. This chain joins TRBV4-1 and TRBJ2-7; TRBD1 agrees at 9 bases. The V and J ends lost 1 base and 7 bases, in that order; junction bases with no gene match: 8. CDR1 and CDR2 (germline): MGHRA, YSYEKL. This CDR3 has 15 residues.

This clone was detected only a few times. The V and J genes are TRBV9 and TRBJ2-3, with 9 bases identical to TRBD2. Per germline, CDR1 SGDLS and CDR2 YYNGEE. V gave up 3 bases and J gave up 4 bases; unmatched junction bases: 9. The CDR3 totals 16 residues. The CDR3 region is CASSASGTSSSDTQYF. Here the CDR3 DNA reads TGTGCCAGCAGCGCCTCCGGGACTAGCTCTTCAGATACGCAGTATTTT.

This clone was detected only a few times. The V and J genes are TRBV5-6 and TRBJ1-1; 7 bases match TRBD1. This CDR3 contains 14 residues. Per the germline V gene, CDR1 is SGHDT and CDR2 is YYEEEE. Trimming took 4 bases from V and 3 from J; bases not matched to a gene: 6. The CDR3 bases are TGTGCCAGCAGCCTGGGACAGCAGTACACTGAAGCTTTCTTT. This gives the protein CASSLGQQYTEAFF.

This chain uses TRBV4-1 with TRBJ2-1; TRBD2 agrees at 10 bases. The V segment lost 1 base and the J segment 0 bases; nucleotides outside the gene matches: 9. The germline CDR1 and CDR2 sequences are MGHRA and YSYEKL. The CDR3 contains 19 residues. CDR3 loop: CASSQVLAGFRSSYNEQFF. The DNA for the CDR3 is TGCGCCAGCAGCCAAGTACTAGCGGGATTCCGTAGCTCCTACAATGAGCAGTTCTTC.

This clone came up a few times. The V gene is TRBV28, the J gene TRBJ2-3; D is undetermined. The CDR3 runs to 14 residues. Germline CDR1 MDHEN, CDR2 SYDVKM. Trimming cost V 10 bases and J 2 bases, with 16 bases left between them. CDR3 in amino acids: CATILSTDTDTQYF. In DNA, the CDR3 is TGTGCCACCATACTATCGACGGACACAGATACGCAGTATTTT.